A single sample gave rise to the 6 T cell receptor beta chains below, sequenced in a study of Graves' ophthalmopathy and Graves' hyperthyroidism. TCR beta CDR3 amplification used RNA transcripts. The authors performed first-round RT-PCR with HTBI primers and then a second-round multiplex PCR. TCRdb reanalysed the multiplex PCR reads using MiXCR and keeps one entry per CDR3 protein. This table has approximately 17,000 distinct CDR3 sequences, roughly 50% appearing once. Sequenced input: peripheral blood. These receptor sequences come from a woman between 35 and 50 years old with stable Graves' hyperthyroidism.

In its sample, this clonotype was seen many times. The V and J genes are TRBV5-1 and TRBJ2-3; D unresolved. CDR3 length: 12 residues. V shed 4 bases and J shed 1 base, with 4 bases lying between them. In germline, CDR1 is SGHRS, CDR2 YFSETQ. The DNA of the CDR3 is TGCGCCAGCAGCGTCGGCACAGATACGCAGTATTTT. Amino acid sequence: CASSVGTDTQYF.

This clonotype was found many times. This chain uses TRBV5-1 with TRBJ2-1, with a possible D match to TRBD2 (6 bases). The CDR3 is 15 residues long. Germline CDR1 SGHRS, CDR2 YFSETQ. The ends were cut back, 5 bases at V and 2 bases at J, with 14 bases in the middle. CDR3 amino acids: CASREGSSPYNEQFF. The CDR3 coding sequence is TGCGCCAGCAGGGAGGGGTCGAGTCCCTACAATGAGCAGTTCTTC.

The chain combines TRBV20-1 with TRBJ2-7; the D gene is possibly TRBD2 (6 bases). The CDR3 is 14 residues long. Deletions cut 6 bases from V and 6 bases from J, with 21 bases between. Germline loops: CDR1 DFQATT, CDR2 SNEGSKA (reference sequence). CDR3 nucleotide sequence: TGCAGTGCCGGCGGGGCGAATCTACTGGGCGAGCAGTACTTC. The encoded protein is CSAGGANLLGEQYF.

This clonotype was observed a single time. The rearrangement joins TRBV19 to TRBJ2-5; a possible D gene is TRBD2 (6 bases). The V end was cut by 5 bases, the J end by 4 bases, with 11 bases between. The CDR3 runs to 13 residues. In germline, CDR1 is LNHDA, CDR2 SQIVND (reference sequence). This CDR3 is CASSVGGAETQYF. The CDR3 bases are TGTGCCAGTAGTGTCGGGGGTGCAGAGACCCAGTACTTC.

Regarding this clonotype: Its ends do not fully match the called genes, so a read error is possible. The genes are TRBV7-8 and TRBJ2-6; D might be TRBD1 (5 bases). Germline values: CDR1 SGHVS, CDR2 FQNEAQ. The CDR3 runs 17 residues. The CDR3 bases are TGTGCCAGCAGCTTAGCGCGCATAGGACCTGGGGCCAGCGTCCTGACTTTC. It encodes CASSLARIGPGASVLTF.

The chain recombines TRBV6-2 or TRBV6-3 with TRBJ2-1; 12 nucleotides match TRBD2. The V and J ends lost 6 bases and 7 bases, in that order; junction bases with no gene match: 10. The CDR3 is 16 residues long. Per germline, CDR1 MNHEY and CDR2 SVGEGT. The CDR3 protein is CASRANLAGGSNEQFF. Written as DNA, the CDR3 is TGTGCCAGCAGAGCAAATCTAGCGGGAGGGAGTAATGAGCAGTTCTTC.